This T cell receptor (beta chain) was sequenced in a study of blood T cell repertoires in COVID-19. The assay was immunoSEQ multiplex PCR, and TCRdb's table has in-frame clones only and misses some. The data hold 200,000 to 300,000 clones, with around 85% observed a single time. V gave up 1 base and J gave up 5 bases, with 15 bases separating them. Germline loops: CDR1 SGHTS, CDR2 YDEGEE. CDR3 length equals 15 residues. Input material: peripheral blood. The sequence derives from a woman aged 25 to 39 who had recovered from COVID-19. The genes are TRBV5-8 and TRBJ2-5; possible D gene TRBD1, 5 bases. CDR3 nucleotide sequence: TGTGCCAGCAGCTTGTTTGCCAGCCACAGGGAGACCCAGTACTTC. This gives the protein CASSLFASHRETQYF.